One and the same sample provided the 26 T cell receptor beta chains below, sequenced in a study of blood T cell repertoires in COVID-19. Method: immunoSEQ multiplex PCR; TCRdb's copy keeps in-frame clones and lacks some. Of some 320,000 clones listed, 90% were seen once; the top ten hold roughly 2.6%. Sample: PBMCs or T cells enriched from blood (not recorded which). The receptors were gathered from a man between 60 and 75 years old who had recovered from COVID-19.

The chain has TRBV7-2 and TRBJ1-3, with D hard to call. Germline CDR1 is SGHTA and CDR2 is FQGNSA. The CDR3 consists of 14 residues. The V end was cut by 5 bases, the J end by 0 bases, with 8 bases between. CDR3 in amino acids: CASSGRSSGNTIYF. CDR3 DNA sequence: TGTGCCAGCAGCGGCAGAAGCTCTGGAAACACCATATATTTT.

This clone came up a few times. The chain couples TRBV29-1 to TRBJ2-7, with 7 bases matching TRBD1. V shed 4 bases, J shed 3 bases, and the junction held 3 bases outside the gene matches. The CDR3 covers 12 residues. Germline-derived CDR1 and CDR2 are SQVTM and ANQGSEA. The chain's CDR3 is CSVAGTDYEQYF. The CDR3, as DNA: TGCAGCGTTGCCGGGACAGACTACGAGCAGTACTTC.

The rearrangement uses TRBV25-1 and TRBJ2-7; 12 bases are shared with TRBD1. The V segment lost 0 bases and the J segment 5 bases; nucleotides outside the gene matches: 8. CDR3 size: 17 residues. Germline V CDR1 and CDR2: MGHDK, SYGVNS. Here the CDR3 DNA reads TGTGCCAGCAGTGAATACGGTGTGGGACAGGGGGCAAACGAGCAGTACTTC. It is translated as CASSEYGVGQGANEQYF.

In its sample, this clone was seen once. This chain joins TRBV20-1 and TRBJ1-1; unclear D gene. From germline, CDR1 is DFQATT and CDR2 SNEGSKA (reference sequence). This CDR3 comprises 8 residues. V was trimmed by 3 bases and J by 12 bases, leaving 5 bases between them. The CDR3 coding sequence is TGCAGTGCTAGTGCCTCTTTCTTT. It is translated as CSASASFF.

The chain links TRBV12-3 or TRBV12-4 to TRBJ2-5; D is possibly TRBD1 (5 bases). The V end was cut by 3 bases, the J end by 4 bases, with 6 bases between. This CDR3 has 12 residues. The CDR3 DNA reads as TGTGCCAGCAGTTTTGGGGCAGAGACCCAGTACTTC. As protein: CASSFGAETQYF.

This clone was recorded once. The rearrangement links TRBV7-2 to TRBJ2-1; 7 bases agree with TRBD1. The CDR3 is 15 residues long. Germline values: CDR1 SGHTA, CDR2 FQGNSA. Unmatched junction bases numbered 12, after V lost 8 bases and J lost 5 bases. This CDR3 reads CASSGLAGGNNEQFF. CDR3 in DNA: TGTGCCAGCTCTGGCCTGGCAGGGGGAAACAATGAGCAGTTCTTC.

The V call is TRBV29-1, the J call TRBJ2-7, with 8 nucleotides matching TRBD1. Germline assignment: CDR1 SQVTM and CDR2 ANQGSEA. V lost 4 bases, J lost 6 bases, and 5 bases stayed unmatched. The CDR3 covers 12 residues. The CDR3 DNA is TGCAGCGTTGGGCAGGGGGCGGGCGAGCAGTACTTC. It specifies CSVGQGAGEQYF.

This chain joins TRBV7-9 and TRBJ2-6; tentative D call: TRBD2 (6 bases). Trimming took 6 bases from V and 4 from J, leaving 10 bases between them. There are 14 residues in the CDR3. The V gene's germline CDR1 is SEHNR and CDR2 FQNEAQ (reference sequence). CDR3 sequence reads: CASREGSGANVLTF. The CDR3 coding sequence is TGTGCCAGCAGGGAGGGTTCCGGGGCCAACGTCCTGACTTTC.

The rearrangement joins TRBV3-1 (or the pseudogene TRBV3-2) to TRBJ2-3; 9 bases map to TRBD2. CDR1 is LGHDT and CDR2 is YNNKEL in the germline V gene (reference sequence). CDR3 size: 16 residues. V dropped 3 bases and J dropped 2; count of bases not matched to a gene: 6. The CDR3 nucleotides read TGTGCCAGCAGCCATAAGCGGGAGGCCGTCACAGATACGCAGTATTTT. This sequence encodes CASSHKREAVTDTQYF.

V is TRBV5-5 and J is TRBJ2-7, with TRBD1 as a possible D gene (7 bases). V was trimmed by 3 bases and J by 2 bases, leaving 15 bases between them. The CDR3 extends over 15 amino acids. Germline loops: CDR1 SGHKS, CDR2 YYEKEE (reference sequence). CDR3 in amino acids: CASSWGDSGAYEQYF. Here the CDR3 DNA reads TGTGCCAGCAGCTGGGGGGACAGTGGGGCCTACGAGCAGTACTTC. Using reference TRBV5-5 and TRBJ2-7 for the parts outside the CDR3, the full variable domain is DAGVTQSPTHLIKTRGQQVTLRCSPISGHKSVSWYQQVLGQGPQFIFQYYEKEERGRGNFPDRFSARQFPNYSSELNVNALLLGDSALYLCASSWGDSGAYEQYFGPGTRLTVT.

The J gene is TRBJ1-4, the V gene TRBV4-2; maybe TRBD1 (6 bases). V was shortened by 4 bases and J by 4 bases, with 7 bases between the two germline ends. Germline V CDR1 and CDR2: LGHNA, YNFKEQ. There are 13 residues in the CDR3. The chain's CDR3 is CASSRQDNEKLFF. The CDR3, as DNA: TGTGCCAGCAGCCGACAGGATAATGAAAAACTGTTTTTT.

The chain carries TRBV6-5 and TRBJ1-5; D ambiguous. This CDR3 is built from 14 residues. Germline V gene data show CDR1 as MNHEY and CDR2 as SVGAGI. The V end was cut by 0 bases, the J end by 7 bases, with 10 bases between. In DNA, the CDR3 is TGTGCCAGCAGTTACTCGAGGACTCGACAGCCCCAGCATTTT. Its protein product is CASSYSRTRQPQHF.

This clone was recorded a few times. The chain recombines TRBV29-1 with TRBJ1-2; TRBD1 agrees at 8 bases. The J segment lost 3 bases and the V segment lost 7 bases, leaving 4 bases of the junction unmatched. The CDR3 consists of 12 residues. Looked up from germline, CDR1 is SQVTM and CDR2 is ANQGSEA. The CDR3 spells CSAETGDYGYTF. The CDR3 region has the DNA TGCAGCGCCGAGACAGGGGACTATGGCTACACCTTC.

The V call is TRBV3-1 (or the pseudogene TRBV3-2), the J call TRBJ1-4, with unresolved D. V shed 1 base and J shed 6 bases, with 3 bases lying between them. CDR1 and CDR2 (germline): LGHDT, YNNKEL (reference sequence). This CDR3 has 12 residues. The CDR3 reads CASSQAYEKLFF. CDR3 DNA: TGTGCCAGCAGCCAAGCTTATGAAAAACTGTTTTTT.

The chain is built from TRBV18 and TRBJ2-1; 7 bases fit TRBD1. V was pared by 4 bases and J by 3 bases, with 9 bases of the junction left unmatched. The CDR3 has 16 residues. Germline values: CDR1 KGHSH, CDR2 LQKENI. The CDR3: CASSHRTGANYNEQFF. CDR3 DNA sequence: TGTGCCAGCTCACACCGGACAGGAGCTAACTACAATGAGCAGTTCTTC. The complete variable domain, with remaining parts taken from reference TRBV18 and TRBJ2-1, reads NAGVMQNPRHLVRRRGQEARLRCSPMKGHSHVYWYRQLPEEGLKFMVYLQKENIIDESGMPKERFSAEFPKEGPSILRIQQVVRGDSAAYFCASSHRTGANYNEQFFGPGTRLTVL.

The rearrangement joins TRBV5-1 to TRBJ2-1; TRBD2 aligns across 14 bases. The V segment lost 3 bases and the J segment 9 bases; nucleotides outside the gene matches: 5. This CDR3 has 15 residues. Germline CDR1 SGHRS, CDR2 YFSETQ. In nucleotides, the CDR3 is TGCGCCAGCAGCTCTGGACTAGCGGGAGGTTCTGAGCAGTTCTTC. Amino acid sequence: CASSSGLAGGSEQFF.

This clone was seen only a few times. V usage is TRBV30 and J usage is TRBJ2-7, with D tentatively TRBD2 (6 bases). CDR3 length: 14 amino acids. V lost 2 bases, J lost 6 bases, and 17 bases lay in between. From germline, CDR1 is GTSNPN and CDR2 SVGIG (reference sequence). CDR3 in amino acids: CAWSQKRVMVEQYF. DNA of the CDR3: TGTGCCTGGAGTCAGAAGCGGGTGATGGTCGAGCAGTACTTC.

This chain connects TRBV6-2 or TRBV6-3 to TRBJ1-3; D possibly corresponds to TRBD1 (5 bases). CDR3 size: 16 residues. Per germline, CDR1 MNHEY and CDR2 SVGEGT. V lost 2 bases to trimming and J lost 0 bases, with 11 bases between them. This CDR3 is CASSYLGDSSGNTIYF. CDR3 nucleotide sequence: TGTGCCAGCAGTTACCTTGGGGACTCCTCTGGAAACACCATATATTTT.

The chain joins TRBV6-5 to TRBJ1-2; 7 nucleotides align to TRBD1. The ends lost 2 bases at V and 2 bases at J; junction bases unmatched: 2. Germline V gives CDR1 MNHEY, CDR2 SVGAGI. The CDR3 covers 14 residues. CDR3 coding DNA: TGTGCCAGCAGTTACCAGGGGGAAAACTATGGCTACACCTTC. Translated: CASSYQGENYGYTF.

The V call is TRBV27, the J call TRBJ1-4; weak D call: TRBD1 (6 bases). The CDR3 runs to 14 residues. Per the germline V gene, CDR1 is MNHEY and CDR2 is SMNVEV (reference sequence). V shed 6 bases and J shed 7 bases, with 15 bases lying between them. The CDR3 nucleotides read TGTGCCAGCAGGAAACAGGGTTTAGGTGAAAAACTGTTTTTT. Amino acids: CASRKQGLGEKLFF.

Comments on this clone: Sequence at one end of the junction differs from germline and may be a read error. This chain connects TRBV9 to TRBJ1-1; D gene ambiguous. The germline V gene has CDR1 SGDLS and CDR2 YYNGEE. The length of the CDR3 is 13 residues. CDR3 in amino acids: CASSVTLQQSIIF. CDR3 sequence (DNA): TGTGCCAGCAGCGTAACCCTACAGCAAAGCATCATCTTT.

The CDR3 spells CASSQETGGTDTQYF. The DNA for the CDR3 is TGCGCCAGCAGCCAAGAAACAGGGGGCACAGATACGCAGTATTTT. V gene TRBV4-1 combines with J gene TRBJ2-3; 7 bases align to TRBD1. Germline V gives CDR1 MGHRA, CDR2 YSYEKL. The CDR3 runs 15 residues. The junction had 1 base not matched to a gene; V was cut back by 0 bases and J by 1 base.

V usage is TRBV5-4 and J usage is TRBJ2-2; 9 nucleotides line up with TRBD1. Per the germline V gene, CDR1 is SGHNT and CDR2 is YYREEE (reference sequence). V lost 4 bases to trimming and J lost 4 bases; unmatched junction nucleotides: 11. This CDR3 contains 17 residues. The CDR3 loop is CASSPRDRASGTGELFF. The CDR3, as DNA: TGTGCCAGCAGCCCCCGGGACAGGGCTTCCGGCACCGGGGAGCTGTTTTTT.

The V and J genes are TRBV6-5 and TRBJ2-1; TRBD2 matches 8 bases. CDR3 length: 14 amino acids. Germline V gene data show CDR1 as MNHEY and CDR2 as SVGAGI. Trimming removed 9 bases from V and 12 bases from J; junction bases left unmatched: 16. The CDR3 nucleotides read TGTGCCAGTGGGACTAGGCCTAATTTAGAAATGCAGTTCTTC. It encodes CASGTRPNLEMQFF.

This clone occurred once. The chain joins TRBV5-1 to TRBJ2-3; 13 nucleotides align to TRBD2. The junction had 3 bases not matched to a gene; V was cut back by 3 bases and J by 2 bases. CDR3 length: 16 residues. Germline values: CDR1 SGHRS, CDR2 YFSETQ. CDR3 sequence (DNA): TGCGCCAGCAGCTCGGGACTAGCGGGGACCACAGATACGCAGTATTTT. Its translation: CASSSGLAGTTDTQYF.

V and J are TRBV19 and TRBJ1-5; perhaps TRBD1 as D (6 bases). Trimming shortened V by 3 bases and J by 2 bases, and 23 bases separated the two germline ends. The germline CDR1 and CDR2 sequences are LNHDA and SQIVND (reference sequence). The CDR3 is 19 amino acids. In nucleotides, the CDR3 is TGTGCCAGTAGTATTAGGCGGTGGGCGGGGGCCGGAGGCAATCAGCCCCAGCATTTT. It translates to CASSIRRWAGAGGNQPQHF.